This T cell receptor (beta chain) emerged from a study of T cell responses to AZD1222 COVID-19 vaccine. V gave up 5 bases and J gave up 4 bases; unmatched junction bases: 10. Per the germline V gene, CDR1 is MNHEY and CDR2 is SMNVEV (reference sequence). The CDR3 length is 15 residues. The study, taken as a whole, reports: Spike-wide coverage was observed for vaccine-associated CD4 TCRs, with dominant responses at 160-218 and 743-854. Donors were largely white British and mainly female; clonal diversity was possibly underestimated. Every sample of the repertoires postdated the peak T cell response. At baseline, just five to seven AZD1222 recipients tested seropositive.

Data came from immunoSEQ multiplex PCR; TCRdb stores just in-frame clones and leaves some out. This table holds 100,000 to 150,000 clones, more than 80% found once. Details on this clone: Its antigen is unidentified.

The source of this sequence is an adult in good health. The chain has TRBV27 and TRBJ2-5; 7 bases are a match to TRBD2. Sample: peripheral blood, taken on day 0 of AZD1222 vaccination. The CDR3 nucleotides are TGTGCCAGCAGTCCCGGGGGGAGGGTCATAGAGACCCAGTACTTC. Amino acids: CASSPGGRVIETQYF.